Following are 13 T cell receptor beta chains from one sample sequenced in a study of shared clonotypes between healthy human individuals. Libraries were prepared by immunoSEQ multiplex PCR; TCRdb keeps only in-frame clonotypes and omits some of them. The sample has 950,000 to 1,300,000 clones; about three quarters are singletons. Sequenced input: memory CD4+ T cells sorted from blood. Regarding subset: CD45RA-negative fraction. Receptors originate from a man between 18 and 29 years old in good health.

The chain has TRBV27 and TRBJ2-7; 7 bases are a match to TRBD1. Germline lookup yields CDR1 MNHEY and CDR2 SMNVEV (reference sequence). The CDR3 is made up of 16 amino acids. Unmatched junction bases numbered 13, after V lost 6 bases and J lost 2 bases. As DNA, the CDR3 is TGTGCCAGCAGCTACACAGGGACAGTATCTGCCTACGAGCAGTACTTC. It yields the protein CASSYTGTVSAYEQYF.

At least ten counts were recorded for this clone. The chain uses TRBV6-1 and TRBJ1-1; 8 positions agree with TRBD1. J was trimmed by 1 base and V by 3 bases; bases with no gene match: 4. CDR1 is MNHNS and CDR2 is SASEGT in the germline V gene. The CDR3 loop spans 15 amino acids. CDR3 loop: CASSDGQGWNTEAFF. DNA for the CDR3: TGTGCCAGCAGTGACGGACAGGGTTGGAACACTGAAGCTTTCTTT.

This clone showed up just a few times. The V and J genes are TRBV7-9 and TRBJ2-7; TRBD1 agrees at 8 bases. The CDR3 length is 13 residues. V gave up 3 bases and J gave up 7 bases; unmatched junction bases: 5. Germline V CDR1 and CDR2: SEHNR, FQNEAQ (reference sequence). CDR3 sequence (DNA): TGTGCCAGCAGCTTGAGACAGGGGTGGGAGCAGTACTTC. Residues: CASSLRQGWEQYF.

The chain combines TRBV18 with TRBJ2-1; D remains unclear. The CDR3 loop spans 15 amino acids. CDR1 and CDR2 from the germline V gene are KGHSH and LQKENI. V lost 3 bases to trimming and J lost 5 bases, with 14 bases between them. The CDR3 bases are TGTGCCAGCTCACCGGCCGTCTTTAGAGACAATGAGCAGTTCTTC. This sequence encodes CASSPAVFRDNEQFF.

V and J are TRBV6-1 and TRBJ1-1; the match to TRBD1 covers 8 bases. V shed 4 bases and J 5 bases; nucleotides not matched to a gene: 12. There are 16 residues in the CDR3. Per germline, CDR1 MNHNS and CDR2 SASEGT. In nucleotides, the CDR3 is TGTGCCAGCAGTGGGGGAGGGCAGGGGGCTTTTACTGAAGCTTTCTTT. Encoded protein: CASSGGGQGAFTEAFF.

This clone was observed a single time. This sequence joins TRBV7-2 and TRBJ1-3; 8 nucleotides line up with TRBD1. Trimming cost V 5 bases and J 0 bases; bases outside gene matches: 12. From germline, CDR1 is SGHTA and CDR2 FQGNSA. The CDR3 covers 18 residues. CDR3 bases: TGTGCCAGCAGCACCCCCGGACAGGGCCCATACTCTGGAAACACCATATATTTT. The encoded protein is CASSTPGQGPYSGNTIYF.

The rearrangement joins TRBV6-6 to TRBJ1-5; 8 positions match TRBD1. The CDR3 runs to 15 residues. Unmatched junction bases numbered 7, after V lost 5 bases and J lost 4 bases. Germline V lookup: CDR1 MNHNY, CDR2 SVGAGI (reference sequence). Here the CDR3 reads CASSRTGQGNQPQHF. The CDR3 DNA reads TGTGCCAGCAGTCGGACAGGGCAAGGTAATCAGCCCCAGCATTTT.

This clone has just a few counts. The rearrangement joins TRBV29-1 to TRBJ1-2, with D possibly TRBD1 on 5 matching bases. This CDR3 is built from 13 residues. Trimming stripped 3 bases from V and 5 bases from J, with 13 bases between. Germline CDR1 and CDR2: SQVTM and ANQGSEA. CDR3 amino acids: CSVERGTGYGYTF. CDR3 DNA: TGCAGCGTTGAGAGGGGAACCGGATATGGCTACACCTTC.

The V and J genes are TRBV10-3 and TRBJ1-4, with TRBD1 identical over 10 bases. The CDR3 covers 14 residues. V lost 6 bases to trimming and J lost 8 bases; unmatched junction nucleotides: 6. Germline loops: CDR1 ENHRY, CDR2 SYGVKD. In DNA, the CDR3 is TGTGCCATCAGGTCACCGGGACAGGGGGAAAAACTGTTTTTT. Its translation: CAIRSPGQGEKLFF.

The rearrangement uses TRBV10-1 and TRBJ2-1; 7 positions agree with TRBD2. Trimming removed 2 bases from V and 5 bases from J; junction bases left unmatched: 3. Germline V gene sequence: CDR1 WNHNN, CDR2 SYGVQD (reference sequence). This CDR3 contains 14 residues. The CDR3 nucleotides read TGCGCCAGCAGTGAGAGCGGGGTCAACAATGAGCAGTTCTTC. Its protein product is CASSESGVNNEQFF.

V gene TRBV28 combines with J gene TRBJ2-5, with D unresolved. The CDR3 is 15 residues long. CDR1 is MDHEN, CDR2 SYDVKM, per germline. V lost 6 bases and J 3 bases, leaving 17 bases between the germline ends. The CDR3 coding sequence is TGTGCCAGCAGCCAGGCTATCAAACAAAAAGAGACCCAGTACTTC. Translating gives CASSQAIKQKETQYF.

This chain joins TRBV7-2 and TRBJ2-2, with D unresolved. Trimming shortened V by 5 bases and J by 0 bases, and 7 bases separated the two germline ends. The germline V gene encodes CDR1 SGHTA and CDR2 FQGNSA. The CDR3 consists of 14 residues. The CDR3 sequence: CASSRDANTGELFF. The CDR3 DNA reads TGTGCCAGCAGCCGAGATGCGAACACCGGGGAGCTGTTTTTT.

V gene TRBV6-5 combines with J gene TRBJ2-5; D might be TRBD1 (6 bases). CDR1 is MNHEY and CDR2 is SVGAGI in the germline V gene. The CDR3 runs 13 residues. The V gene lost 5 bases and the J gene lost 2 bases, with 9 bases spanning the gap. The CDR3 nucleotides are TGTGCCAGCAGTGGAACAGGGCAAGAGACCCAGTACTTC. It translates to CASSGTGQETQYF.